The 4 T cell receptor beta chains reported below all come from one sample, sequenced in a study of cytomegalovirus exposure and HLA in healthy donors. Researchers ran the PCR with 60 Vbeta and 13 Jbeta primers. Only in-frame clones appear in the TCRdb table, and some are missing; sequencing was by immunoSEQ multiplex PCR. The sample contains over 50,000 clones, around 83% of which appear only once. Sequenced input: PBMCs. These receptors were obtained from a man between 35 and 55 years old in good health and CMV-seronegative.

The chain combines TRBV10-1 with TRBJ2-3, with 7 bases that match TRBD2. The CDR3 length is 13 residues. Germline trimming cut 0 bases from V and 7 bases from J; bases unmatched to any gene: 1. Germline CDR1 and CDR2: WNHNN and SYGVQD (reference sequence). CDR3 sequence: CASSESGGNTQYF. The DNA of the CDR3 is TGCGCCAGCAGTGAGTCGGGGGGGAATACGCAGTATTTT.

The V gene is TRBV4-3, the J gene TRBJ1-1; no definite D call. Germline V gives CDR1 LGHNA, CDR2 YSLEER. V was shortened by 0 bases and J by 5 bases, with 7 bases between the two germline ends. There are 13 residues in the CDR3. The CDR3: CASSQDRRTEAFF. The DNA of the CDR3 is TGCGCCAGCAGCCAAGATAGGAGGACTGAAGCTTTCTTT.

V and J are TRBV30 and TRBJ2-5; 11 bases are shared with TRBD2. Germline V gene sequence: CDR1 GTSNPN, CDR2 SVGIG (reference sequence). The CDR3 has 15 residues. The J segment lost 5 bases and the V segment lost 2 bases, leaving 7 bases of the junction unmatched. CDR3 DNA: TGTGCCTGGAGTCAAGGTAGCGGGGGGGCGGAGACCCAGTACTTC. Its translation: CAWSQGSGGAETQYF.

This chain uses TRBV28 with TRBJ1-6; 7 nucleotides align to TRBD1. The CDR3 totals 14 residues. Germline CDR1 MDHEN, CDR2 SYDVKM. The J segment lost 7 bases and the V segment lost 7 bases, leaving 7 bases of the junction unmatched. The DNA of the CDR3 is TGTGCCAGCAACCGAGGGACAGCCAATTCACCCCTCCACTTT. Its protein product is CASNRGTANSPLHF.